The next 28 T cell receptor beta chains were all read from a single sample in a study of blood T cell repertoires in COVID-19. Assay used: immunoSEQ multiplex PCR; TCRdb lists only in-frame clones, some missing. The top ten hold approximately 2% of the sample, which has roughly 260,000 clones, 80% to 90% seen once. Sequenced sample: PBMCs or T cells enriched from blood (not recorded which). Receptors were obtained from a woman in her fifties or sixties who had recovered from COVID-19.

This chain uses TRBV5-8 with TRBJ1-1, with D possibly TRBD1 on 6 matching bases. The CDR3 is 13 residues long. Germline loops: CDR1 SGHTS, CDR2 YDEGEE. The ends were cut back, 0 bases at V and 8 bases at J, with 11 bases in the middle. For the CDR3, the DNA is TGTGCCAGCAGCTTGGCCTATCAGGGGGAAGCTTTCTTT. This translates into CASSLAYQGEAFF.

This clone was counted once. V gene TRBV5-1 combines with J gene TRBJ2-1, with TRBD2 matching over 7 bases. Germline V gives CDR1 SGHRS, CDR2 YFSETQ. CDR3 length: 16 residues. Germline trimming cut 4 bases from V and 5 bases from J; bases unmatched to any gene: 12. CDR3 DNA: TGCGCCAGCAGCCGCGGGGCTAGCGGAACGAACAATGAGCAGTTCTTC. Translated, it gives CASSRGASGTNNEQFF.

The genes are TRBV11-3 and TRBJ2-1; TRBD2 agrees at 7 bases. V gave up 0 bases and J gave up 12 bases; unmatched junction bases: 8. Per germline, CDR1 SGHNT and CDR2 YENEEA. The CDR3 extends over 14 amino acids. CDR3 in DNA: TGTGCCAGCAGCTTAGAAGGCGGGAGAGCAAGGCAGTTCTTC. Translating it yields CASSLEGGRARQFF.

V is TRBV6-5 and J is TRBJ2-4; maybe TRBD1 (7 bases). The CDR3 length is 15 residues. The V end was cut by 7 bases, the J end by 8 bases, with 21 bases between. The germline V gene has CDR1 MNHEY and CDR2 SVGAGI. DNA of the CDR3: TGTGCCAGCACCCTCCCAGGGGGAGGTAGGGACATTCAGTACTTC. It translates to CASTLPGGGRDIQYF.

V and J are TRBV6-5 and TRBJ2-2; 8 bases are a match to TRBD1. Trimming took 7 bases from V and 5 from J; bases not matched to a gene: 9. This CDR3 is 15 amino acids long. The germline CDR1 and CDR2 sequences are MNHEY and SVGAGI. The CDR3 loop reads CASKTQGARTGELFF. The CDR3 bases are TGTGCCAGCAAAACCCAGGGGGCGCGGACCGGGGAGCTGTTTTTT.

This rearrangement joins TRBV19 to TRBJ2-1; TRBD2 matches at 7 bases. CDR1 and CDR2 from the germline V gene are LNHDA and SQIVND (reference sequence). Losses at the gene ends were 5 bases for V and 4 bases for J; bases not matched to a gene: 8. The CDR3 runs to 15 residues. The CDR3 bases are TGTGCCAGTAGTTCGGGACTATTTTCGTACAATGAGCAGTTCTTC. Encoded protein: CASSSGLFSYNEQFF. Using reference TRBV19 and TRBJ2-1 for the parts outside the CDR3, the full variable domain is DGGITQSPKYLFRKEGQNVTLSCEQNLNHDAMYWYRQDPGQGLRLIYYSQIVNDFQKGDIAEGYSVSREKKESFPLTVTSAQKNPTAFYLCASSSGLFSYNEQFFGPGTRLTVL.

This clone turned up a few times. For the CDR3, the DNA is TGTGCCAGCAGCAAAGATCGTACTAGCGGGAGGGGTACCGGGGAGCTGTTTTTT. Encoded protein: CASSKDRTSGRGTGELFF. V and J are TRBV21-1 and TRBJ2-2; TRBD2 is taken as the D call from the table, unchecked against the DNA. TRBV21-1 counts as a pseudogene. The CDR3 contains 18 residues.

On this clone: At the DNA level, this CDR3 is encoded by other sequences in the same sample as well. The rearrangement links TRBV27 to TRBJ2-7, with a weak D call TRBD2 (5 bases). V lost 5 bases and J 0 bases, leaving 8 bases between the germline ends. This CDR3 contains 13 residues. Germline CDR1 is MNHEY and CDR2 is SMNVEV (reference sequence). Written as DNA, the CDR3 is TGTGCCAGCAGTCTGGACTTCTCCTACGAGCAGTACTTC. Amino acid sequence: CASSLDFSYEQYF.

This chain links TRBV5-1 with TRBJ2-2, with a tentative D call TRBD1 (5 bases). V was cut by 2 bases and J by 4 bases, with 12 bases left in between. Germline V CDR1 and CDR2: SGHRS, YFSETQ. The CDR3 length is 15 residues. The CDR3 spells CASSLERGATGELFF. The CDR3 DNA follows: TGCGCCAGCAGCTTAGAAAGGGGTGCCACCGGGGAGCTGTTTTTT.

The rearrangement links TRBV29-1 to TRBJ2-7; D unclear. V was cut by 4 bases and J by 3 bases, with 10 bases left in between. This CDR3 spans 12 amino acids. The germline CDR1 and CDR2 sequences are SQVTM and ANQGSEA. CDR3 DNA: TGCAGCGTTGTGACACCAAACTACGAGCAGTACTTC. Amino acids: CSVVTPNYEQYF.

V and J are TRBV10-3 and TRBJ1-5, with TRBD1 matching over 10 bases. The CDR3 totals 14 residues. V was clipped by 5 bases and J by 4 bases; unmatched bases: 2. Looked up from germline, CDR1 is ENHRY and CDR2 is SYGVKD. As DNA, the CDR3 is TGTGCCATCAGTCCGGGACAGGGGAATCAGCCCCAGCATTTT. The encoded protein is CAISPGQGNQPQHF.

Details on this clone: This sample includes further DNA sequences coding for the same CDR3. The chain joins TRBV5-1 to TRBJ1-2; 8 positions match TRBD1. This CDR3 spans 13 amino acids. The V gene end was trimmed by 3 bases and the J gene end by 3 bases; junction bases not matched to a gene: 1. Germline V lookup: CDR1 SGHRS, CDR2 YFSETQ. The CDR3 here is CASSSTGDYGYTF. DNA of the CDR3: TGCGCCAGCAGCTCGACAGGGGACTATGGCTACACCTTC.

This clone was seen only once. The chain is built from TRBV30 and TRBJ2-7; D perhaps matches TRBD1 (6 bases). The CDR3 is 12 residues long. Trimming pared 4 bases from V and 4 bases from J, leaving 11 bases between. Germline V lookup: CDR1 GTSNPN, CDR2 SVGIG (reference sequence). CDR3 sequence (DNA): TGTGCCTGGATGACAGGAGCTTACGAGCAGTACTTC. It yields the protein CAWMTGAYEQYF.

This rearrangement joins TRBV7-8 to TRBJ1-2; 8 bases align to TRBD1. The germline V gene encodes CDR1 SGHVS and CDR2 FQNEAQ. V shed 1 base and J 4 bases; nucleotides not matched to a gene: 11. CDR3 length equals 17 residues. The CDR3 here is CASSLGGRLGTGYGYTF. In DNA, the CDR3 is TGTGCCAGCAGCTTAGGTGGGAGACTTGGGACAGGCTATGGCTACACCTTC.

As concerns this clone: Additional DNA sequences in this sample encode the identical CDR3. This rearrangement joins TRBV5-1 to TRBJ2-7, with 8 bases matching TRBD2. The germline gives CDR1 SGHRS, CDR2 YFSETQ. CDR3 length equals 14 residues. J was trimmed by 1 base and V by 1 base; bases with no gene match: 1. As DNA, the CDR3 is TGCGCCAGCAGCTTGACTAGCGGATCCTACGAGCAGTACTTC. This sequence encodes CASSLTSGSYEQYF.

The chain carries TRBV9 and TRBJ2-1; D is possibly TRBD2 (5 bases). Germline-derived CDR1 and CDR2 are SGDLS and YYNGEE. Trimming pared 0 bases from V and 4 bases from J, leaving 8 bases between. This CDR3 contains 14 residues. CDR3 residues: CASSVDGIYNEQFF. The CDR3 coding sequence is TGTGCCAGCAGCGTAGACGGGATTTACAATGAGCAGTTCTTC.

The chain couples TRBV27 to TRBJ2-7, with TRBD2 matching over 7 bases. The CDR3 contains 15 residues. Per germline, CDR1 MNHEY and CDR2 SMNVEV (reference sequence). Unmatched junction bases numbered 9, after V lost 5 bases and J lost 2 bases. CDR3 DNA: TGTGCCAGCAGTACACTAGCGTCAGAACCCTACGAGCAGTACTTC. It codes for CASSTLASEPYEQYF.

J is TRBJ2-7 and V is TRBV7-2; no firm D call. Germline V CDR1 and CDR2: SGHTA, FQGNSA. The CDR3 is made up of 14 amino acids. The V end lost 2 bases, the J end lost 2 bases, and 10 bases lay between the germline ends. In DNA, the CDR3 is TGTGCCAGCAGCTTAAATCTAATTACCTACGAGCAGTACTTC. It translates to CASSLNLITYEQYF.

This chain connects TRBV28 to TRBJ1-1; unclear D gene. The germline V gene has CDR1 MDHEN and CDR2 SYDVKM. Trimming shortened V by 2 bases and J by 8 bases, and 9 bases separated the two germline ends. The CDR3 contains 12 residues. CDR3 sequence reads: CASSLVNQEAFF. The CDR3 nucleotides read TGTGCCAGCAGTTTAGTGAACCAGGAAGCTTTCTTT.

This clone was counted only a few times. The chain carries TRBV6-2 or TRBV6-3 and TRBJ2-7; D perhaps matches TRBD2 (5 bases). Germline CDR1 is MNHEY and CDR2 is SVGEGT. This CDR3 is built from 15 residues. V was trimmed by 6 bases and J by 0 bases, leaving 15 bases between them. CDR3 loop: CASSRPGGSSYEQYF. Here the CDR3 DNA reads TGTGCCAGCAGCCGGCCGGGTGGGAGCTCCTACGAGCAGTACTTC.

This sequence joins TRBV7-6 and TRBJ2-3, with D possibly being TRBD2 (5 bases). V was trimmed by 0 bases and J by 4 bases, leaving 5 bases between them. Germline loops: CDR1 SGHVS, CDR2 FNYEAQ. There are 13 residues in the CDR3. The CDR3 DNA sequence: TGTGCCAGCAGCTTAGCTAGCGCAGATACGCAGTATTTT. It encodes CASSLASADTQYF. The full variable domain, completed using reference TRBV7-6 and TRBJ2-3, is GAGVSQSPRYKVTKRGQDVALRCDPISGHVSLYWYRQALGQGPEFLTYFNYEAQQDKSGLPNDRFSAERPEGSISTLTIQRTEQRDSAMYRCASSLASADTQYFGPGTRLTVL.

The rearrangement joins TRBV11-2 to TRBJ2-1, with D possibly TRBD2 on 5 matching bases. The length of the CDR3 is 13 residues. V lost 6 bases to trimming and J lost 5 bases, with 11 bases between them. The germline CDR1 and CDR2 sequences are SGHAT and FQNNGV. CDR3 nucleotide sequence: TGTGCCAGCAGGACGGGGAGCGACAATGAGCAGTTCTTC. Its translation is CASRTGSDNEQFF.

The genes are TRBV28 and TRBJ2-7; 7 bases match TRBD1. Looked up from germline, CDR1 is MDHEN and CDR2 is SYDVKM. CDR3 size: 16 residues. Trimming at V came to 2 bases and at J to 4 bases, leaving 11 bases not matched to a gene. This CDR3 reads CASSLRGGPGEYEQYF. The CDR3 bases are TGTGCCAGCAGTTTACGAGGGGGCCCCGGGGAGTACGAGCAGTACTTC. Using reference TRBV28 and TRBJ2-7 for the parts outside the CDR3, the full variable domain is DVKVTQSSRYLVKRTGEKVFLECVQDMDHENMFWYRQDPGLGLRLIYFSYDVKMKEKGDIPEGYSVSREKKERFSLILESASTNQTSMYLCASSLRGGPGEYEQYFGPGTRLTVT.

V gene TRBV28 combines with J gene TRBJ1-2; TRBD1 matches at 10 bases. From germline, CDR1 is MDHEN and CDR2 SYDVKM. The CDR3 length is 16 residues. The V segment lost 4 bases and the J segment 8 bases; nucleotides outside the gene matches: 13. CDR3 in amino acids: CASSSGTGAGWWGYTF. The CDR3 DNA reads TGTGCCAGCAGTTCCGGGACAGGGGCCGGGTGGTGGGGCTACACCTTC.

The gene calls are TRBV7-9 and TRBJ1-6; TRBD1 is a possible D gene (6 bases). The CDR3 has 15 amino acids. The germline V gene encodes CDR1 SEHNR and CDR2 FQNEAQ (reference sequence). V was clipped by 0 bases and J by 7 bases, with 10 bases between them. The CDR3 coding sequence is TGTGCCAGCAGCTTAGCGCAGGGGTGGAATTCACCCCTCCACTTT. Amino acids: CASSLAQGWNSPLHF.

The chain is built from TRBV6-6 and TRBJ1-5; D is possibly TRBD1 (5 bases). The CDR3 totals 16 residues. Trimming removed 8 bases at V and 0 bases at J, with 17 bases between. Germline V gene sequence: CDR1 MNHNY, CDR2 SVGAGI (reference sequence). DNA of the CDR3: TGTGCCAGCGGTAGCAGCGGGGGGTATAGCAATCAGCCCCAGCATTTT. Amino acids: CASGSSGGYSNQPQHF.

The chain carries TRBV5-1 and TRBJ2-5; 12 bases are a match to TRBD2. The CDR3 runs 16 residues. Per germline, CDR1 SGHRS and CDR2 YFSETQ. With V trimmed by 2 bases and J by 0 bases, 2 bases remained unmatched. CDR3 DNA: TGCGCCAGCAGCTTACTAGCGGGAGGTTACCAAGAGACCCAGTACTTC. Translating gives CASSLLAGGYQETQYF.

The J gene is TRBJ2-7, the V gene TRBV7-9, with TRBD1 matching over 8 bases. J lost 6 bases, V lost 5 bases, and 3 bases had no gene match. The CDR3 sequence is 12 residues long. Germline V CDR1 and CDR2: SEHNR, FQNEAQ (reference sequence). The CDR3 is CASSMTGAEQYF. DNA of the CDR3: TGTGCCAGCAGCATGACAGGGGCCGAGCAGTACTTC.